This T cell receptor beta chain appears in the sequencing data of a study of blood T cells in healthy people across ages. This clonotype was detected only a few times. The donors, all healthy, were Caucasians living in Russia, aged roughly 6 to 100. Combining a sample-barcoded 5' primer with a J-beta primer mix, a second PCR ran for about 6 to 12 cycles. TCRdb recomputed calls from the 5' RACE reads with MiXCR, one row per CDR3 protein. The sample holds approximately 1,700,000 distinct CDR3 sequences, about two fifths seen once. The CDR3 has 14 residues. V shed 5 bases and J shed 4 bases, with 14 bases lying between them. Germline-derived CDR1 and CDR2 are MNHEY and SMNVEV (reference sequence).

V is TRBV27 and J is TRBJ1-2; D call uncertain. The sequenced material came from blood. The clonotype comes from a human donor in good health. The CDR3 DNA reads TGTGCCAGCAGTCCGTCCCACGGGTCCTATGGCTACACCTTC. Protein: CASSPSHGSYGYTF.